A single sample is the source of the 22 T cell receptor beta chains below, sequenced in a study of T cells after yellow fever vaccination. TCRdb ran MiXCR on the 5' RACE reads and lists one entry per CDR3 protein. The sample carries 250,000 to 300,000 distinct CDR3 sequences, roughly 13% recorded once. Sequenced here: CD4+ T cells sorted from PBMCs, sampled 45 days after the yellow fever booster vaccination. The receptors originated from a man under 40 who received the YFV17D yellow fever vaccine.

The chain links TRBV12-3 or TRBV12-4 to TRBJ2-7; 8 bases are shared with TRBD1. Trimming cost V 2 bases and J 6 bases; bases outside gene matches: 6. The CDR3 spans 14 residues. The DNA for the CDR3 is TGTGCCAGCAGTTTAAAGAGACAGGGGTCCGAGCAGTACTTC. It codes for CASSLKRQGSEQYF.

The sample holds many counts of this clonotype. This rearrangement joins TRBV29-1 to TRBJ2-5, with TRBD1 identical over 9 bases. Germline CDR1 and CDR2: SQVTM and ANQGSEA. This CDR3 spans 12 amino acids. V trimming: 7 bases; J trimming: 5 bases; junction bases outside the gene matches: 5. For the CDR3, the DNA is TGCAGCGCGGACAGGGGCCGGGAGACCCAGTACTTC. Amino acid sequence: CSADRGRETQYF.

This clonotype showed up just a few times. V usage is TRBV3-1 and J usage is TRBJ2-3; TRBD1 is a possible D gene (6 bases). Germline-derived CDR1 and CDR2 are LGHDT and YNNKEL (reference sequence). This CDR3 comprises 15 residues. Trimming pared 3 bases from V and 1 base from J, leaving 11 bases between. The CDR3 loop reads CASSQPGHGTDTQYF. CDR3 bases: TGTGCCAGCAGCCAGCCGGGACACGGCACAGATACGCAGTATTTT.

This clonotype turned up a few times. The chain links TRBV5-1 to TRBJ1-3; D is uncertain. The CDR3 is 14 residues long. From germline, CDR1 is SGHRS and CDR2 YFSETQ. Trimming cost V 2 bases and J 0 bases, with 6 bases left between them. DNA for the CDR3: TGCGCCAGCAGCTTACGGAGCTCTGGAAACACCATATATTTT. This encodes CASSLRSSGNTIYF.

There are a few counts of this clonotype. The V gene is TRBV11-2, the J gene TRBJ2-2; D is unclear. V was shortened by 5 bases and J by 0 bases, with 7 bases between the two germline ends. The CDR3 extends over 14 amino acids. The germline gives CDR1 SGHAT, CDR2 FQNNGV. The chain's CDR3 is CASSRSANTGELFF. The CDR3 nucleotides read TGTGCCAGCAGCCGGTCCGCGAACACCGGGGAGCTGTTTTTT.

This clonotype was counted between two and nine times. This CDR3 is CASSLVQSLGAFF. For the CDR3, the DNA is TGTGCCAGCAGTTTAGTACAGTCGCTCGGTGCTTTCTTT. The chain has TRBV12-3 or TRBV12-4 and TRBJ1-1; D gene unclear. V was trimmed by 1 base and J by 11 bases, leaving 14 bases between them. The CDR3 loop spans 13 amino acids.

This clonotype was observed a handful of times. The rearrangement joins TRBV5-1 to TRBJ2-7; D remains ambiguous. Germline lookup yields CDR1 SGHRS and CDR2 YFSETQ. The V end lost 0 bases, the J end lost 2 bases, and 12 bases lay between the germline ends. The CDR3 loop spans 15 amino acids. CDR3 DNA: TGCGCCAGCAGCTTGGAGTCCGCGCCGACCTACGAGCAGTACTTC. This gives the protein CASSLESAPTYEQYF.

CDR3 region: CSASGLASSYNEQFF. The CDR3, as DNA: TGCAGTGCTAGCGGACTGGCGAGCTCCTACAATGAGCAGTTCTTC. This chain connects TRBV20-1 to TRBJ2-1; D perhaps matches TRBD2 (5 bases). The CDR3 sequence is 15 residues long. CDR1 and CDR2 from the germline V gene are DFQATT and SNEGSKA (reference sequence). V was clipped by 3 bases and J by 0 bases, with 12 bases between them.

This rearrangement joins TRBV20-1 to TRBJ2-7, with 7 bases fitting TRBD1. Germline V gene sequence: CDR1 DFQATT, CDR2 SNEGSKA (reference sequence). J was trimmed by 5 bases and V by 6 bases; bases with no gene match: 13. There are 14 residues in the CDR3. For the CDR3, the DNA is TGCAGTGCGCCGCCGGGACAGAAGTCCCACGAGCAGTACTTC. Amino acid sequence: CSAPPGQKSHEQYF.

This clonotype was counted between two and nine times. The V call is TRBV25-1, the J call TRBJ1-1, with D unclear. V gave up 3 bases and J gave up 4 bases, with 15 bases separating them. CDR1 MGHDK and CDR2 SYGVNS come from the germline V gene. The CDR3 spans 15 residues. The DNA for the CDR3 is TGTGCCAGCAGTGATCCACGGCGGGGTCTCACTGAAGCTTTCTTT. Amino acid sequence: CASSDPRRGLTEAFF. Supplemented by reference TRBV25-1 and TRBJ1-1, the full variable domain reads EADIYQTPRYLVIGTGKKITLECSQTMGHDKMYWYQQDPGMELHLIHYSYGVNSTEKGDLSSESTVSRIRTEHFPLTLESARPSHTSQYLCASSDPRRGLTEAFFGQGTRLTVV.

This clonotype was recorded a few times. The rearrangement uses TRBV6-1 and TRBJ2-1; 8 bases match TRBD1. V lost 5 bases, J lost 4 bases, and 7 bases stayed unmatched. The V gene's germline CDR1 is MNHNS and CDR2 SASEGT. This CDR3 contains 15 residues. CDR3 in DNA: TGTGCCAGCAGTCGCGGGACAGGAGGGTACAATGAGCAGTTCTTC. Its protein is CASSRGTGGYNEQFF.

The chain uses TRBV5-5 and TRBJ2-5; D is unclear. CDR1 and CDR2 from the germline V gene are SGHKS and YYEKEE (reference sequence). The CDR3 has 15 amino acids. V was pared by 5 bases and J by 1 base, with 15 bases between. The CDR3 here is CASRPGSLSQETQYF. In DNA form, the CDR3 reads TGTGCCAGCAGACCGGGTTCGCTCTCCCAAGAGACCCAGTACTTC. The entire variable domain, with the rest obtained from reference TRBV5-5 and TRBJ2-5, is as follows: DAGVTQSPTHLIKTRGQQVTLRCSPISGHKSVSWYQQVLGQGPQFIFQYYEKEERGRGNFPDRFSARQFPNYSSELNVNALLLGDSALYLCASRPGSLSQETQYFGPGTRLLVL.

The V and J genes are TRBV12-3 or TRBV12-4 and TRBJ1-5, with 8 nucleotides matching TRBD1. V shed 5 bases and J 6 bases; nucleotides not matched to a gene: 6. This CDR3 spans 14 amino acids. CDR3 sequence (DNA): TGTGCCAGCAGTCATAACAGGGGGGTTCAGCCCCAGCATTTT. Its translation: CASSHNRGVQPQHF.

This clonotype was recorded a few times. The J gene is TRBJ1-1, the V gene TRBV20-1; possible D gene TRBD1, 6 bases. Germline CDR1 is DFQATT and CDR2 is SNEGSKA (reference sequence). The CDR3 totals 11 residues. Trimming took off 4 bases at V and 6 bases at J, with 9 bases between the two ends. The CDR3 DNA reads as TGCAGTGCTACCCAGGGGTCTGAAGCTTTCTTT. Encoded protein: CSATQGSEAFF.

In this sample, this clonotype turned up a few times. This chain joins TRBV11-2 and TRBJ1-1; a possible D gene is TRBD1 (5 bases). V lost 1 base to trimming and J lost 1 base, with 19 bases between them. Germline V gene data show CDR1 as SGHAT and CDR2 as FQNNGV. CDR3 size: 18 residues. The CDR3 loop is CASSLGLNRRGPNTEAFF. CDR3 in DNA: TGTGCCAGCAGCTTAGGACTAAATCGTCGGGGCCCGAACACTGAAGCTTTCTTT.

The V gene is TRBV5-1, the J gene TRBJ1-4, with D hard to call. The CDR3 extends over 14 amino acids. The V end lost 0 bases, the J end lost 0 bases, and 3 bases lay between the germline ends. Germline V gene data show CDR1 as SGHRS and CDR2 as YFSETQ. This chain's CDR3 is CASSLVPTNEKLFF. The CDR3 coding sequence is TGCGCCAGCAGCTTGGTGCCAACTAATGAAAAACTGTTTTTT.

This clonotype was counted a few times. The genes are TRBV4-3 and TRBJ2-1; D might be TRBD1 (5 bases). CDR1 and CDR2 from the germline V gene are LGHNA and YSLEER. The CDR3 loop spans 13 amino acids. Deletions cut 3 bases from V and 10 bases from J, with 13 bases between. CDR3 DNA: TGCGCCAGCAGCCAGCTTCAGGGCCCCGAGCAGTTCTTC. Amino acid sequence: CASSQLQGPEQFF.

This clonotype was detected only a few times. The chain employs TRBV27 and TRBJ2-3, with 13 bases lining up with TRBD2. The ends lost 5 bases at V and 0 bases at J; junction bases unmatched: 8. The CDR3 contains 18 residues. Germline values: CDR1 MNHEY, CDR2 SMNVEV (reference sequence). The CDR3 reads CASSHGLAGAPSTDTQYF. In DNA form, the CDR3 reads TGTGCCAGCAGTCACGGACTAGCGGGAGCGCCCAGCACAGATACGCAGTATTTT.

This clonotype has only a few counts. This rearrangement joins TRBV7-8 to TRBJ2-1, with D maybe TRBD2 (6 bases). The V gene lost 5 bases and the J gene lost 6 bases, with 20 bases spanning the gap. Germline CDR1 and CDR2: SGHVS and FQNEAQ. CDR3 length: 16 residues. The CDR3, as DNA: TGTGCCAGCAGCCTAGGCCGCGGGGCCAGAAGCAATGAGCAGTTCTTC. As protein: CASSLGRGARSNEQFF.

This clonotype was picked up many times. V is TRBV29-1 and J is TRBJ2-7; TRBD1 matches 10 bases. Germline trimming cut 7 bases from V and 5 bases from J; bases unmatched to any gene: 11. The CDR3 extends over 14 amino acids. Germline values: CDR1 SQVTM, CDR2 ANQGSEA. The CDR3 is CSARGGQGYDEQYF. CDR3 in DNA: TGCAGCGCCCGTGGGGGACAGGGGTACGACGAGCAGTACTTC.

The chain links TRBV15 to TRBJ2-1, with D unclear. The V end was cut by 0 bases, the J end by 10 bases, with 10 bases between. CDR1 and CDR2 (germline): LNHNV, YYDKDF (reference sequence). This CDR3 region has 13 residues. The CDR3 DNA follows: TGTGCCACCAGCAGAGATTCTTACCAAGAGCAGTTCTTC. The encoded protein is CATSRDSYQEQFF.

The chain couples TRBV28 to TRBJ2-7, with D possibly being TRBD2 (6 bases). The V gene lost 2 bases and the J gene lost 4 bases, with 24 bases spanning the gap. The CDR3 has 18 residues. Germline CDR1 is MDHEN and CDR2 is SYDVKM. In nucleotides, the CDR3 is TGTGCCAGCAGTTTACCGACGGACGGGGGTCTTTTATCGTACGAGCAGTACTTC. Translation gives CASSLPTDGGLLSYEQYF.